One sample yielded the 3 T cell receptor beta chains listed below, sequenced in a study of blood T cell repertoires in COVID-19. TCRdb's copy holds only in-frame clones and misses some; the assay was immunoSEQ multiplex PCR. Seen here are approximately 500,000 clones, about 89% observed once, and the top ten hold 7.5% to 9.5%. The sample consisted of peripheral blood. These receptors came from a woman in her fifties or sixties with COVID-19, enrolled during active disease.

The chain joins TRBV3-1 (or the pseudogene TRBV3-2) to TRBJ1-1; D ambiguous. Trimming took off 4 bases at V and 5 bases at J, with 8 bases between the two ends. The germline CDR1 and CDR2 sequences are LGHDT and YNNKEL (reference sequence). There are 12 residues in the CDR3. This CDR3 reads CASSLPGTEAFF. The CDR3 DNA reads TGTGCCAGCAGCCTGCCCGGGACTGAAGCTTTCTTT.

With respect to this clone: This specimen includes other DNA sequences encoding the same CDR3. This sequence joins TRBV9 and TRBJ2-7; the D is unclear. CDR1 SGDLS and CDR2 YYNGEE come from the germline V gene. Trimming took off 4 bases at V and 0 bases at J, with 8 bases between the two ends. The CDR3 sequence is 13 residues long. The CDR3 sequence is CASSPRDSYEQYF. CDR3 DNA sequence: TGTGCCAGCAGCCCCCGAGACTCCTACGAGCAGTACTTC.

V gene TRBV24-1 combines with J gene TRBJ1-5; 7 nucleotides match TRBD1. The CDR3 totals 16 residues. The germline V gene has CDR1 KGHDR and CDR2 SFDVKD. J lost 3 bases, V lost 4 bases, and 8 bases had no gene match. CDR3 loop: CATSDRTGEDNQPQHF. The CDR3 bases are TGTGCCACCAGTGACCGCACAGGGGAAGACAATCAGCCCCAGCATTTT.